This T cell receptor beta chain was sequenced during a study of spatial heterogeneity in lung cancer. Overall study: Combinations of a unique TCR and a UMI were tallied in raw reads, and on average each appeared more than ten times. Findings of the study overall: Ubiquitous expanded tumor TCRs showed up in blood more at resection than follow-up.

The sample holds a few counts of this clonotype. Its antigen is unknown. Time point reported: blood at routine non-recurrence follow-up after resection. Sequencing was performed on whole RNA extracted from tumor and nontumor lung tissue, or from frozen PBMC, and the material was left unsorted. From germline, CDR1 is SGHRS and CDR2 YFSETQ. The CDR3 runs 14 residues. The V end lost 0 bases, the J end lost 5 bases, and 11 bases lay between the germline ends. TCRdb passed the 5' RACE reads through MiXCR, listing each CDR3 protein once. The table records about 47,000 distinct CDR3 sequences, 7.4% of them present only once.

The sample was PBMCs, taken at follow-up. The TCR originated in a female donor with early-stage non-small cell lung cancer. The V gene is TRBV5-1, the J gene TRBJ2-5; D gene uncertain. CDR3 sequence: CASSLATIGETQYF. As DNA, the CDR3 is TGCGCCAGCAGCTTGGCAACAATCGGGGAGACCCAGTACTTC.